The text below deals with one T cell receptor beta chain. Its antigen is not known. Receiving focal radiation plus CTLA-4 blockade with ipilimumab were patients who had chemo-refractory metastatic non-small-cell lung cancer. The germline V gene encodes CDR1 SNHLY and CDR2 FYNNEI. CDR3 length equals 15 residues. Trimming removed 1 base from V and 8 bases from J, with 15 bases in between. Using immunoSEQ multiplex PCR, the repertoire was profiled, and TCRdb retains in-frame clones only, with some absent. The table has under 100,000 clones, about 80% seen once. The data were taken from a study of radiotherapy plus CTLA-4 blockade in lung cancer. General study results and limits: After treatment with radiotherapy plus ipilimumab, TCR clones that came from the tumor expanded in blood. Response was reportedly best predicted by early blood T cell clone dynamics, with interferon-beta.

The V and J genes are TRBV2 and TRBJ1-3; D is possibly TRBD1 (6 bases). Source: peripheral blood, taken from a patient treated with radiotherapy plus ipilimumab. The source is a human donor with non-small cell lung cancer that progressed on radiotherapy plus ipilimumab. CDR3 loop: CASSEGTGPEHTIYF. The CDR3 DNA sequence: TGTGCCAGCAGTGAAGGTACAGGGCCAGAACACACCATATATTTT.